The 30 T cell receptor beta chains below come from one sample, sequenced in a study of T cells expressing NK-cell markers. TCRdb re-called the 5' RACE reads; every CDR3 protein appears as one record, without DNA. This sample contains about 180,000 distinct CDR3 sequences. Sequenced input: blood T cells: a sorted CD56 or NKG2C T cell subset, CD4+ or CD8+ T cells, or bulk PBMC T cells (not recorded which). The receptors were sampled from a woman aged 18-69 years in good health.

V gene TRBV12-3 or TRBV12-4 combines with J gene TRBJ1-2; TCRdb picks TRBD1, but there is no DNA to check that call. The CDR3 extends over 13 amino acids. The CDR3 loop is CASSRRQGAGYTF.

The chain is built from TRBV20-1 and TRBJ1-5. The V gene's germline CDR1 is DFQATT and CDR2 SNEGSKA (reference sequence). The CDR3 totals 13 residues. The CDR3 loop reads CSARATPNQPQHF.

The chain combines TRBV5-1 with TRBJ2-7. Germline loops: CDR1 SGHRS, CDR2 YFSETQ. This CDR3 region has 13 residues. CDR3 amino acids: CASSLFDSSEQYF.

V usage is TRBV28 and J usage is TRBJ2-4. Germline values: CDR1 MDHEN, CDR2 SYDVKM. CDR3 length equals 12 residues. CDR3 residues: CASSFQRNIQYF.

This rearrangement joins TRBV11-2 to TRBJ2-1; TCRdb designates TRBD1, a call that cannot be tested without DNA. CDR3 length equals 15 residues. CDR1 SGHAT and CDR2 FQNNGV come from the germline V gene. CDR3 loop: CASSSSGGSYNEQFF.

The chain couples TRBV7-3 to TRBJ2-3; the TCRdb D gene call, TRBD2, has no DNA to confirm it. This CDR3 has 16 residues. Germline values: CDR1 SGHTA, CDR2 FQGTGA. The CDR3 loop reads CASSPSSGSNADTQYF.

The rearrangement links TRBV19 to TRBJ2-3. The germline V gene has CDR1 LNHDA and CDR2 SQIVND (reference sequence). The CDR3 is made up of 12 amino acids. The CDR3 here is CASSIQPNTQYF.

The CDR3 reads CASSPPGGQRDDTDTQYF. V is TRBV12-3 or TRBV12-4 and J is TRBJ2-3; without DNA, the TCRdb call of TRBD1 cannot be checked. The CDR3 sequence is 18 residues long.

V usage is TRBV9 and J usage is TRBJ2-1; TCRdb's D call of TRBD1 is untestable without DNA. CDR1 SGDLS and CDR2 YYNGEE come from the germline V gene. The CDR3 has 16 residues. CDR3: CASSVQGGTLYNEQFF.

The chain combines TRBV5-1 with TRBJ1-3; TCRdb lists TRBD1, though no DNA is available to test this call. CDR1 is SGHRS, CDR2 YFSETQ, per germline. This CDR3 has 16 residues. CDR3 sequence reads: CASSPLDRDSGNTIYF.

J is TRBJ2-1 and V is TRBV6-4; TCRdb names TRBD1, which stays unverified in the absence of DNA. The CDR3 consists of 13 residues. CDR1 is MRHNA and CDR2 is SNTAGT in the germline V gene. The CDR3 loop is CASRGDRFGEQFF.

This chain links TRBV6-2 or TRBV6-3 with TRBJ2-2; there is no DNA to check the TCRdb D call of TRBD1. This CDR3 region has 15 residues. Germline V gene lookup returns CDR1 MNHEY and CDR2 SVGEGT. CDR3 protein: CASSLDRVGTGELFF.

CDR3 amino acids: CASSLAAGGLAGVVPSYEQYF. V is TRBV5-1 and J is TRBJ2-7; the TCRdb call, TRBD2, lacks DNA for checking. Germline V lookup: CDR1 SGHRS, CDR2 YFSETQ. The CDR3 length is 21 residues.

The rearrangement uses TRBV7-2 and TRBJ2-7; TCRdb lists TRBD1, though no DNA is available to test this call. Looked up from germline, CDR1 is SGHTA and CDR2 is FQGNSA. This CDR3 is 16 amino acids long. Here the CDR3 reads CASSFPRAPGSYEQYF.

J is TRBJ1-6 and V is TRBV20-1; the TRBD1 assignment by TCRdb is unverifiable without DNA. Germline V CDR1 and CDR2: DFQATT, SNEGSKA (reference sequence). This CDR3 region has 12 residues. CDR3 sequence reads: CSTGTGGSPLHF.

The rearrangement links TRBV27 to TRBJ2-7. CDR3 size: 14 residues. Germline CDR1 MNHEY, CDR2 SMNVEV (reference sequence). The CDR3 loop reads CASSLSIGTDEQYF.

The V and J genes are TRBV7-9 and TRBJ2-1; without DNA, the TCRdb call of TRBD1 cannot be checked. The CDR3 runs 16 residues. Germline V gene sequence: CDR1 SEHNR, CDR2 FQNEAQ (reference sequence). This chain's CDR3 is CASSLGRGSTYNEQFF.

V usage is TRBV7-2 and J usage is TRBJ1-5; the TRBD1 assignment by TCRdb is unverifiable without DNA. The CDR3 is 15 residues long. The V gene's germline CDR1 is SGHTA and CDR2 FQGNSA. The CDR3 spells CASSPSDGENQPQHF.

The chain couples TRBV4-1 to TRBJ2-7; TCRdb picks TRBD1, but there is no DNA to check that call. The germline V gene has CDR1 MGHRA and CDR2 YSYEKL. This CDR3 is built from 14 residues. CDR3: CASSLWGGAYEQYF.

The CDR3 loop is CASGNGGPHGNEQFF. This chain links TRBV3-1 with TRBJ2-1; TCRdb indicates TRBD1, and absent DNA this call remains unverified. The CDR3 spans 15 residues. Germline-derived CDR1 and CDR2 are LGHDT and YNNKEL (reference sequence).

CDR3 amino acids: CASSKGPGFGDTIYF. V usage is TRBV21-1 and J usage is TRBJ1-3. TRBV21-1 has pseudogene status. The CDR3 covers 15 residues.

The chain employs TRBV18 and TRBJ2-1. CDR1 KGHSH and CDR2 LQKENI come from the germline V gene. The CDR3 contains 15 residues. CDR3 region: CASSPSKSSYNEQFF.

The CDR3 spells CSASGATQETQYF. The chain couples TRBV20-1 to TRBJ2-5; TCRdb outputs TRBD1, but without DNA this stays unchecked. CDR1 and CDR2 from the germline V gene are DFQATT and SNEGSKA (reference sequence). The CDR3 has 13 amino acids.

V is TRBV5-1 and J is TRBJ2-3; the TRBD1 assignment by TCRdb is unverifiable without DNA. Germline CDR1 SGHRS, CDR2 YFSETQ. This CDR3 has 15 amino acids. The chain's CDR3 is CASSLLSGLGKTQYF.

The chain couples TRBV20-1 to TRBJ2-7; TCRdb's D gene call, TRBD1, goes unchecked for lack of DNA. Germline loops: CDR1 DFQATT, CDR2 SNEGSKA (reference sequence). This CDR3 spans 13 amino acids. The CDR3 loop reads CSARGQGAFEQYF.

The chain is built from TRBV7-8 and TRBJ1-5; TCRdb outputs TRBD1, but without DNA this stays unchecked. CDR1 is SGHVS, CDR2 FQNEAQ, per germline. The length of the CDR3 is 16 residues. The CDR3 loop reads CASSSPGAYSNQPQHF. The variable domain in full, with the rest retrieved from reference TRBV7-8 and TRBJ1-5, is GAGVSQSPRYKVAKRGQDVALRCDPISGHVSLFWYQQALGQGPEFLTYFQNEAQLDKSGLPSDRFFAERPEGSVSTLKIQRTQQEDSAVYLCASSSPGAYSNQPQHFGDGTRLSIL.

This chain links TRBV5-1 with TRBJ1-2; TCRdb returns TRBD1, unconfirmable since there is no DNA. The CDR3 covers 15 residues. Germline values: CDR1 SGHRS, CDR2 YFSETQ. The CDR3 reads CASSLATDRATGYTF. Combining the CDR3 with reference TRBV5-1 and TRBJ1-2 gives the whole variable domain KAGVTQTPRYLIKTRGQQVTLSCSPISGHRSVSWYQQTPGQGLQFLFEYFSETQRNKGNFPGRFSGRQFSNSRSEMNVSTLELGDSALYLCASSLATDRATGYTFGSGTRLTVV.

The genes are TRBV6-5 and TRBJ2-7. Germline V gene sequence: CDR1 MNHEY, CDR2 SVGAGI. CDR3 size: 15 residues. CDR3 sequence: CASSYRAGGLYEQYF.

The chain has TRBV20-1 and TRBJ1-2. The CDR3 runs 16 residues. The germline gives CDR1 DFQATT, CDR2 SNEGSKA (reference sequence). CDR3 sequence: CSAREGRNSLGYGYTF.

The V call is TRBV9, the J call TRBJ2-6; TCRdb's D call of TRBD1 is untestable without DNA. CDR1 SGDLS and CDR2 YYNGEE come from the germline V gene. This CDR3 has 14 residues. The CDR3: CASSDRAGANVLTF.